This TCR beta chain was retrieved from a study of blood T cell repertoires in COVID-19. Profiled with immunoSEQ multiplex PCR; TCRdb holds only in-frame clones, not every one. The table records some 200,000 clones, 86% of them present only once. Germline CDR1 and CDR2: SGHRS and YFSETQ. The CDR3 contains 14 residues. The V segment lost 4 bases and the J segment 2 bases; nucleotides outside the gene matches: 3. This clone was counted only a few times. The TCR originated in a woman in her fifties or sixties with acute or convalescent COVID-19. Sequencing was performed on peripheral blood. The chain employs TRBV5-1 and TRBJ1-5, with 7 positions matching TRBD1. CDR3: CASSVGQGNQPQHF. CDR3 DNA sequence: TGCGCCAGCAGCGTTGGACAGGGCAATCAGCCCCAGCATTTT.